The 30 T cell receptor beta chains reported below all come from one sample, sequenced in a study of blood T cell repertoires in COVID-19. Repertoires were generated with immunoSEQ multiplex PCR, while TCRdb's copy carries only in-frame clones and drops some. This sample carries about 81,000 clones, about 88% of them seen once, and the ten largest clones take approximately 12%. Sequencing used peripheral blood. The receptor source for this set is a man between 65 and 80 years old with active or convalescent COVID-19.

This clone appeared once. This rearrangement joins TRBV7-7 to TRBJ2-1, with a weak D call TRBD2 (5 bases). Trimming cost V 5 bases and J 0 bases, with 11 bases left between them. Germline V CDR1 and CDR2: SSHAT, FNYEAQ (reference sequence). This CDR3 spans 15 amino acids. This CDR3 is CASSPGGRSYNEQFF. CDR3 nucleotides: TGTGCCAGCAGCCCAGGAGGTCGCTCCTACAATGAGCAGTTCTTC.

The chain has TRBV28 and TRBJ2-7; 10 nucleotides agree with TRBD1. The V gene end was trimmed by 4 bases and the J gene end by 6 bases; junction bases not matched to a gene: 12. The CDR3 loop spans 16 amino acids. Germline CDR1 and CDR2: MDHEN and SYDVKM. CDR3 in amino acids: CASSSYPGTGAIEQYF. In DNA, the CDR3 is TGTGCCAGCAGTTCTTACCCCGGGACAGGGGCCATCGAGCAGTACTTC.

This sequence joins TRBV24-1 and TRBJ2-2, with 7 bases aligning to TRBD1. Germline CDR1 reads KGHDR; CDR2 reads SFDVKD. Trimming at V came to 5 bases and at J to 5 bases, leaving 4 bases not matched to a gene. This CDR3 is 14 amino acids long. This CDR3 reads CATSVSGGTGELFF. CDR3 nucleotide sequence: TGTGCCACCAGTGTTTCAGGGGGAACCGGGGAGCTGTTTTTT.

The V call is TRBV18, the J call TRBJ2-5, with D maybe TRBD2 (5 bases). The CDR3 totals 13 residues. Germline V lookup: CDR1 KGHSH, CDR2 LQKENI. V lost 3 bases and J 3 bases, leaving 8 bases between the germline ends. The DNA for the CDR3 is TGTGCCAGCTCACCGAAGAGGGAAGAGACCCAGTACTTC. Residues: CASSPKREETQYF. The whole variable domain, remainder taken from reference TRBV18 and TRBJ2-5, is NAGVMQNPRHLVRRRGQEARLRCSPMKGHSHVYWYRQLPEEGLKFMVYLQKENIIDESGMPKERFSAEFPKEGPSILRIQQVVRGDSAAYFCASSPKREETQYFGPGTRLLVL.

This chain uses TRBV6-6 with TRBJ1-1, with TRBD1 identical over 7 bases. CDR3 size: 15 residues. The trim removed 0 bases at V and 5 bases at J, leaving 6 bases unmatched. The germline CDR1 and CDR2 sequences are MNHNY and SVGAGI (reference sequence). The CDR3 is CASSYSPGGRTEAFF. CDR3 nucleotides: TGTGCCAGCAGTTACTCGCCAGGGGGAAGGACTGAAGCTTTCTTT.

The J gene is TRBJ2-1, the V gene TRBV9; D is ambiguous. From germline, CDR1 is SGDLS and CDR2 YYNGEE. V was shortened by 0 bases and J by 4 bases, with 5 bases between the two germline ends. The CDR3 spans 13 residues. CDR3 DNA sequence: TGTGCCAGCAGCGTAGAACTTTACAATGAGCAGTTCTTC. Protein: CASSVELYNEQFF.

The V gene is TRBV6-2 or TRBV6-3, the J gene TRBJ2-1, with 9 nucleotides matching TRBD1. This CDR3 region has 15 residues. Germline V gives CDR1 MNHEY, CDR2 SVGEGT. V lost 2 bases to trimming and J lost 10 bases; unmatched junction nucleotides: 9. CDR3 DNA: TGTGCCAGCAGTTACCGCGGGACAGGGCCCCCGGAGCAGTTCTTC. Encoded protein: CASSYRGTGPPEQFF.

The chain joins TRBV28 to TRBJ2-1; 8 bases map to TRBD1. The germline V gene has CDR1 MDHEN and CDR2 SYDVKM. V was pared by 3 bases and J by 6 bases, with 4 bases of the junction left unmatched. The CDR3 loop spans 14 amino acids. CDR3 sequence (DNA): TGTGCCAGCAGTTTTAGGCAGGGGGCCAATGAGCAGTTCTTC. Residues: CASSFRQGANEQFF.

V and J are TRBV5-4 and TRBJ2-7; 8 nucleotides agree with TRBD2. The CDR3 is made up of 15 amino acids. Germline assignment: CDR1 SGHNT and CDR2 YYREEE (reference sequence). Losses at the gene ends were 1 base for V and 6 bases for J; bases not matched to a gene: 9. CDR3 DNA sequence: TGTGCCAGCAGCTTGAGGCGGGGGGACCTCGGCGAGCAGTACTTC. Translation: CASSLRRGDLGEQYF. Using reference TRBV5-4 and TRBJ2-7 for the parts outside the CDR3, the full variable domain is ETGVTQSPTHLIKTRGQQVTLRCSSQSGHNTVSWYQQALGQGPQFIFQYYREEENGRGNFPPRFSGLQFPNYSSELNVNALELDDSALYLCASSLRRGDLGEQYFGPGTRLTVT.

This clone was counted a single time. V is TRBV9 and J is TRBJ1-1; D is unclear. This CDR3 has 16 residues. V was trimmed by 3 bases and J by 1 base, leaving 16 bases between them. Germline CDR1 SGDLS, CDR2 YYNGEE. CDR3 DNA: TGTGCCAGCAGCGGCCTTAGGACCGGGAGGAACACTGAAGCTTTCTTT. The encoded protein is CASSGLRTGRNTEAFF.

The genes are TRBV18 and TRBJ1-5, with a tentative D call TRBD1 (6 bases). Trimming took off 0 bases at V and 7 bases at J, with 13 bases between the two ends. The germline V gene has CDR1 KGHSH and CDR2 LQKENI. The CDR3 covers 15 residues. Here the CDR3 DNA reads TGTGCCAGCTCACCACCGGACAGTTTGAGCCAGCCCCAGCATTTT. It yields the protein CASSPPDSLSQPQHF.

DNA for the CDR3: TGTGCCAGCAGCTTGGGACAGAGCAATGACATTCAGTACTTC. Translation gives CASSLGQSNDIQYF. The chain couples TRBV7-9 to TRBJ2-4; 7 bases line up with TRBD1. CDR1 is SEHNR, CDR2 FQNEAQ, per germline (reference sequence). Trimming cost V 3 bases and J 8 bases; bases outside gene matches: 7. This CDR3 is 14 amino acids long.

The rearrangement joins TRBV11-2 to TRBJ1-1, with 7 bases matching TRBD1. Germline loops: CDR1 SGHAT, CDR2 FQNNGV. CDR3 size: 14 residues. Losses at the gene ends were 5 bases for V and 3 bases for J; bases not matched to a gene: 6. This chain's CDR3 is CASSPDREDTEAFF. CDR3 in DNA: TGTGCCAGCAGCCCCGACAGGGAGGACACTGAAGCTTTCTTT.

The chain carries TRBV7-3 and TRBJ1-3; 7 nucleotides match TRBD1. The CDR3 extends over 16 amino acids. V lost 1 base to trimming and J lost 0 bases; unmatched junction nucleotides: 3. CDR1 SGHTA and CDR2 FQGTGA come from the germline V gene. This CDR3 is CASSLNGQVSGNTIYF. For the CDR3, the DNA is TGTGCCAGCAGCTTAAATGGACAGGTCTCTGGAAACACCATATATTTT.

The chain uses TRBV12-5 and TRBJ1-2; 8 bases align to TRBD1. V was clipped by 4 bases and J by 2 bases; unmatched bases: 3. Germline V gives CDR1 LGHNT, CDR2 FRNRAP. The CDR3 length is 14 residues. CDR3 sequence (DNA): TGTGCTAGTGGTTCGGGACAGGCGAACTATGGCTACACCTTC. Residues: CASGSGQANYGYTF.

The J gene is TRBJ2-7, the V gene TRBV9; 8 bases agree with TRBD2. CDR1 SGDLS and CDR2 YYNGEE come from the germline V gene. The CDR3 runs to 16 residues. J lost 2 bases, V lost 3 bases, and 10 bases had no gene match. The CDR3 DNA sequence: TGTGCCAGCAGCGCCCCCTCGGGGGGGGGAACCTACGAGCAGTACTTC. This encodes CASSAPSGGGTYEQYF.

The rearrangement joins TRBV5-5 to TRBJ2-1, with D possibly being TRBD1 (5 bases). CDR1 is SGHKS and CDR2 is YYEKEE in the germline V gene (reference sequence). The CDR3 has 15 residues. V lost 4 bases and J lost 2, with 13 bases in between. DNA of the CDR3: TGTGCCAGCAGCACCACAGGCCCCCCCTACAATGAGCAGTTCTTC. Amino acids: CASSTTGPPYNEQFF.

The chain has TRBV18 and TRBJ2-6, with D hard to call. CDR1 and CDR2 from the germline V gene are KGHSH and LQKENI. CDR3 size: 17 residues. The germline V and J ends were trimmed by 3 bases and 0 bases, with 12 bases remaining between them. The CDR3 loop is CASSPTQISSGANVLTF. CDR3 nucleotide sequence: TGTGCCAGCTCACCGACTCAGATTAGCTCTGGGGCCAACGTCCTGACTTTC.

CDR3 amino acids: CASSQNRATEAFF. The CDR3 coding sequence is TGCGCCAGCAGCCAAAACAGGGCCACTGAAGCTTTCTTT. The chain links TRBV4-3 to TRBJ1-1; possibly TRBD1 for D (6 bases). The V end was cut by 2 bases, the J end by 4 bases, with 8 bases between. CDR1 is LGHNA, CDR2 YSLEER, per germline. This CDR3 is built from 13 residues.

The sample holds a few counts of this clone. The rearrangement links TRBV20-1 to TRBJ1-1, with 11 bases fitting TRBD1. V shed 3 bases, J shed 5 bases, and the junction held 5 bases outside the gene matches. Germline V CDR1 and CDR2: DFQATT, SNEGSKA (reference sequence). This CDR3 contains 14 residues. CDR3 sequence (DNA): TGCAGTGCTAGTGGGGACAGGGGGTGGACTGAAGCTTTCTTT. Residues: CSASGDRGWTEAFF.

This CDR3 reads CASSQGSGYGNQPQHF. The DNA for the CDR3 is TGCGCCAGCAGCCAAGGATCAGGTTATGGCAATCAGCCCCAGCATTTT. The chain links TRBV4-1 to TRBJ1-5; D is unclear. This CDR3 comprises 16 residues. Germline V gene lookup returns CDR1 MGHRA and CDR2 YSYEKL. Between the trimmed V and J ends, which lost 1 base and 2 bases, there was a span of 12 bases.

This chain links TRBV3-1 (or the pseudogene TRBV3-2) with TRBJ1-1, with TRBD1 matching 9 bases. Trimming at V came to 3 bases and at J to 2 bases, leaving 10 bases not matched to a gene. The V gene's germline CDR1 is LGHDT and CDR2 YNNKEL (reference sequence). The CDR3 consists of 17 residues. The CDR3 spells CASSQQQGALGNTEAFF. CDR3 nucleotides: TGTGCCAGCAGCCAGCAACAGGGGGCGTTAGGAAACACTGAAGCTTTCTTT.

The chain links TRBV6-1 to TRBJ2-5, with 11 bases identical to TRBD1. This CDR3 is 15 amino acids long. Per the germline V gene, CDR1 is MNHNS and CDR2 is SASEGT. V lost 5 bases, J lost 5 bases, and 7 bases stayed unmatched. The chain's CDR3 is CASSSDRGRGETQYF. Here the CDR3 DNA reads TGTGCCAGCAGTTCGGACAGGGGGCGAGGGGAGACCCAGTACTTC.

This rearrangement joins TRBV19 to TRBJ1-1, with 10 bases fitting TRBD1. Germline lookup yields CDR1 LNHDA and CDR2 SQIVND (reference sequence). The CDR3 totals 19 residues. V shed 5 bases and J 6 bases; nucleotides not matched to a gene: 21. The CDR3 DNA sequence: TGTGCCAGTAGTCTAGGACCCTACGCCGATATGACAGGGGGCTCTGAAGCTTTCTTT. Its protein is CASSLGPYADMTGGSEAFF.

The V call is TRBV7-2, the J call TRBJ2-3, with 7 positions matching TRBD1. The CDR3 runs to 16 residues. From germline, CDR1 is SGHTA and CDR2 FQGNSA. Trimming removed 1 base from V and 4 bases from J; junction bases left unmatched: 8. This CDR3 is CASSLVAGTAADTQYF. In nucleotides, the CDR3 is TGTGCCAGCAGCTTAGTCGCCGGGACAGCCGCAGATACGCAGTATTTT.

The CDR3 sequence: CASSGGSLSGYHVLTF. Written as DNA, the CDR3 is TGTGCCAGCAGTGGGGGCTCTCTTTCTGGTTATCACGTCCTGACTTTC. The chain links TRBV27 to TRBJ2-6; a weak D match, TRBD1 (6 bases). CDR3 length equals 16 residues. V was clipped by 5 bases and J by 11 bases, with 22 bases between them. Germline V CDR1 and CDR2: MNHEY, SMNVEV (reference sequence).

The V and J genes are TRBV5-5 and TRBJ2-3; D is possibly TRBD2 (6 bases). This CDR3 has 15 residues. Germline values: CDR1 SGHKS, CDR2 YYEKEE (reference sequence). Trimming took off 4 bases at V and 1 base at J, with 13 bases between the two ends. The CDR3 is CASSLGGIGTDTQYF. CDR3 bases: TGTGCCAGCAGCCTCGGAGGGATTGGCACAGATACGCAGTATTTT.

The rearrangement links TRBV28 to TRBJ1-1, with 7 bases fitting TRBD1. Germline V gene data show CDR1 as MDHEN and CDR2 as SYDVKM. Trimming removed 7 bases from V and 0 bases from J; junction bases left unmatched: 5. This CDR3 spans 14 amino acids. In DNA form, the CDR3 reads TGTGCCAGCAACCCGGGACAGATGAACACTGAAGCTTTCTTT. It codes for CASNPGQMNTEAFF.

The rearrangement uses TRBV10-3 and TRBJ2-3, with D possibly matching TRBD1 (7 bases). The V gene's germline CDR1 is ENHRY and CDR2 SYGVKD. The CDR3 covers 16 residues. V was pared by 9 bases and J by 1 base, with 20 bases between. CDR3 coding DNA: TGTGCCATGGCCCAGGGGGGTGCGGGCGGCACAGATACGCAGTATTTT. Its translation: CAMAQGGAGGTDTQYF.

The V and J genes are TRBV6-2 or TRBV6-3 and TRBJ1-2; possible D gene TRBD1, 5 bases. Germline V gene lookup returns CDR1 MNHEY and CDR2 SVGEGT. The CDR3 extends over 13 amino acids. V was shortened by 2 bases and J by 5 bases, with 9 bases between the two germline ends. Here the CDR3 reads CASSYRQLYGYTF. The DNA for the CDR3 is TGTGCCAGCAGTTACAGACAGCTTTATGGCTACACCTTC.